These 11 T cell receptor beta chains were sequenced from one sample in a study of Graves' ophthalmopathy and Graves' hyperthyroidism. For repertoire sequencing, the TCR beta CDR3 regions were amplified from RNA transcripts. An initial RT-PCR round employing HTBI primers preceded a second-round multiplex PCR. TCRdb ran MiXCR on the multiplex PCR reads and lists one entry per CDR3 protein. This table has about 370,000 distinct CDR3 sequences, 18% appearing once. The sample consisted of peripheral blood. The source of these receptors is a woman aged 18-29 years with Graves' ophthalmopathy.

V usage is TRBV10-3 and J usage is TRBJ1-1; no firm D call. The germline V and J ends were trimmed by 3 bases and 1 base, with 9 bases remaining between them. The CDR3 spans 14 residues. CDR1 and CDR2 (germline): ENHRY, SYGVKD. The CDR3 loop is CAISEFGRNTEAFF. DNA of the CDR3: TGTGCCATCAGTGAATTCGGACGGAACACTGAAGCTTTCTTT.

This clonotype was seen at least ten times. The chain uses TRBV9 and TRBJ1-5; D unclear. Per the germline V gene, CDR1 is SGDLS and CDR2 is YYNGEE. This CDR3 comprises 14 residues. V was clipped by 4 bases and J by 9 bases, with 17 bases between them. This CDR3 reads CASSSVGSQWPQHF. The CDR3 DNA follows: TGTGCCAGCAGCTCGGTGGGCAGCCAGTGGCCCCAGCATTTT.

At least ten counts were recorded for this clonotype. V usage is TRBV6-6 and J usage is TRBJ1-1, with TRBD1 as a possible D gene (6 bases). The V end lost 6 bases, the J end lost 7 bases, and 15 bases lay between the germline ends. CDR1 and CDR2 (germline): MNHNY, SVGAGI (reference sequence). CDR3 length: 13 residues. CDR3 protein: CASRFVTGLEAFF. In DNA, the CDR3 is TGTGCCAGCAGGTTTGTGACAGGCCTTGAAGCTTTCTTT.

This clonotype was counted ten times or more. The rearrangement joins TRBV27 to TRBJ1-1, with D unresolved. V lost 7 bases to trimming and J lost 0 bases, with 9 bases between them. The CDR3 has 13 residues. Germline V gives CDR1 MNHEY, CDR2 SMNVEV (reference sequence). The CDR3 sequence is CASTQRLNTEAFF. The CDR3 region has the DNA TGTGCCAGCACCCAGAGATTGAACACTGAAGCTTTCTTT.

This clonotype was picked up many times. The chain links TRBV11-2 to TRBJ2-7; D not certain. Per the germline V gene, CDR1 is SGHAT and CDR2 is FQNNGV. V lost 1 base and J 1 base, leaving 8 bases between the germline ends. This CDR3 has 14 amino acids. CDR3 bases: TGTGCCAGCAGCTTAGTCCAGCCTTCCTACGAGCAGTACTTC. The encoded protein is CASSLVQPSYEQYF.

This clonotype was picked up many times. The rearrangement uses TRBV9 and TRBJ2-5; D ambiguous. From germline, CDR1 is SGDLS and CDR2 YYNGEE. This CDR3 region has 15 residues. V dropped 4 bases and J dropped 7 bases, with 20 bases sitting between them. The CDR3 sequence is CASSTSYPTRGTQYF. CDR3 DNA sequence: TGTGCCAGCAGCACATCATATCCAACCCGAGGGACCCAGTACTTC.

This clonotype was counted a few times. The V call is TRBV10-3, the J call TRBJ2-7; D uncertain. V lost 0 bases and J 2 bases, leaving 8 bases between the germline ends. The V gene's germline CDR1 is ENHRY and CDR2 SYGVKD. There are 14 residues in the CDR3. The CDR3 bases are TGTGCCATCAGTGAGTCTGTAGGTCCCTACGAGCAGTACTTC. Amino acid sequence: CAISESVGPYEQYF.

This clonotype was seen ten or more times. DNA for the CDR3: TGTGCCAGCAGTTTACTGGGGAGCGCTGAAGCTTTCTTT. Translating it yields CASSLLGSAEAFF. The chain combines TRBV28 with TRBJ1-1, with D unclear. CDR1 and CDR2 from the germline V gene are MDHEN and SYDVKM. The V gene lost 2 bases and the J gene lost 6 bases, with 10 bases spanning the gap. The CDR3 extends over 13 amino acids.

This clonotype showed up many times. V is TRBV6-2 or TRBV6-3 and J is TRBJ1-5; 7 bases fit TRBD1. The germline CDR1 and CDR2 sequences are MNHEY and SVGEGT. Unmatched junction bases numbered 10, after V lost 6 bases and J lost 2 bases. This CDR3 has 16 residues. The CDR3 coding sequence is TGTGCCAGCAGAGTCACAGGGGCGGGAGGCAATCAGCCCCAGCATTTT. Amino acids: CASRVTGAGGNQPQHF.

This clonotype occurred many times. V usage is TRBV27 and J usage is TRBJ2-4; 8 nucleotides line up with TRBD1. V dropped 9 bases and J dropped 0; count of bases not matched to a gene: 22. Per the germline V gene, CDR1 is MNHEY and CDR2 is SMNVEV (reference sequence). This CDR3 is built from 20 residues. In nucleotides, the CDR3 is TGTGCCAGTTCAACATCCAGGACAGGGTCAGCTGGTGGAGCCAAAAACATTCAGTACTTC. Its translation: CASSTSRTGSAGGAKNIQYF.

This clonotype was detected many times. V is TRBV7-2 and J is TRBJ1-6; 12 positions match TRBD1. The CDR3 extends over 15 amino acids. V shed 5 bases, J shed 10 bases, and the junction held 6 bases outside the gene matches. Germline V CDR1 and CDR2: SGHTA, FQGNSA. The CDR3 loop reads CASSPGTGGRSPLHF. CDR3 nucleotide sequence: TGTGCCAGCAGCCCCGGGACAGGGGGCCGATCACCCCTCCACTTT.